The T cell receptor beta chain under discussion was sequenced for a study of cytomegalovirus exposure and HLA in healthy donors. Study-wide results and caveats: The authors judged a highly shared variant cluster likely a sequencing artifact. CMV serostatus was the sole immune exposure data available. Further analysis, carried out later, found HLA-associated TCR beta chains more clonally expanded than equally common other chains.

Primers for the PCR totalled 60 Vbeta and 13 Jbeta. Profiled with immunoSEQ multiplex PCR; TCRdb holds only in-frame clones, not every one. This sample carries some 200,000 clones, approximately 79% of them seen once, and the ten largest clones take under 2%. Germline V gives CDR1 SGHRS, CDR2 YFSETQ. This CDR3 spans 14 amino acids. Unmatched junction bases numbered 7, after V lost 5 bases and J lost 10 bases. On this clone itself: Its matching antigen is unknown.

This chain connects TRBV5-1 to TRBJ1-6; 9 bases are shared with TRBD1. Specimen: PBMCs. The receptor's source is a girl between 10 and 17 years old in good health and CMV-seropositive. The CDR3 here is CASRYGTGNSPLHF. The CDR3 region has the DNA TGCGCCAGCAGATACGGGACAGGGAACTCACCCCTCCACTTT.